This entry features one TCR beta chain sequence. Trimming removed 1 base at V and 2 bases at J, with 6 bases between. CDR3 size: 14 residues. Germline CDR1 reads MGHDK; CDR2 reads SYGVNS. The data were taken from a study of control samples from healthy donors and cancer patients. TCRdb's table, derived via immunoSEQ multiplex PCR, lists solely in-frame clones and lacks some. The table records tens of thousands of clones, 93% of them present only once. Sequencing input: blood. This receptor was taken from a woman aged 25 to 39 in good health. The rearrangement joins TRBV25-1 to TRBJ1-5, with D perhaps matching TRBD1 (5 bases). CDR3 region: CASSEWGGNQPQHF. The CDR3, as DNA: TGTGCCAGCAGTGAATGGGGGGGCAATCAGCCCCAGCATTTT.